This TCR beta chain was recovered during a study of blood T cell repertoires in COVID-19. The authors' processing: Amplification of reference gene primers provided the estimated nucleated cell counts. Sequenced by immunoSEQ multiplex PCR; TCRdb stores in-frame clones only, minus some. V and J calls and clone size are given by that table; D and trimming were obtained from the DNA. Of approximately 40,000 clones in the sample, more than 90% were seen once. The CDR3 totals 14 residues. The V gene's germline CDR1 is MNHNY and CDR2 SVGAGI (reference sequence). V lost 7 bases and J 5 bases, leaving 14 bases between the germline ends.

Sequenced: peripheral blood. This receptor was obtained from an elderly woman with acute or convalescent COVID-19. This chain uses TRBV6-6 with TRBJ1-4; TRBD1 might be the D (6 bases). The CDR3, as DNA: TGTGCCAGCATCCTACAGGGAACAAATGAAAAACTGTTTTTT. This gives the protein CASILQGTNEKLFF.